This T cell receptor beta chain stems from a study of blood T cells in healthy people across ages. Regarding the study as a whole: Among T cells, TCR beta diversity per million cells dropped roughly linearly as age rose. Higher diversity and more naive CD4+ cells were features of long-lived donors, compared to aged donors.

Per germline, CDR1 LGHNA and CDR2 YSLEER. The CDR3 is 15 amino acids. Comments on this clonotype: The target antigen is unknown.

Primers used in a second PCR of about 6 to 12 cycles were a sample-barcoded 5' primer and a J-beta primer mix. Each sample provided no less than 2.5 million CDR3-containing paired-end reads. TCRdb analysed the 5' RACE reads with MiXCR anew, one entry per CDR3 protein. The table has some 880,000 distinct CDR3 sequences, around 34% seen once. This clonotype was obtained from a young man in good health. The chain joins TRBV4-3 to TRBJ2-4; 9 bases map to TRBD1. The DNA matches TRBJ2-7 better at its end, which makes the J call doubtful. Sequenced input: blood. DNA for the CDR3: TGCGCCAGCAGCCAAGCAGGACAGGGGACCTACGAGCAGTACTTC. It specifies CASSQAGQGTYEQYF.